This T cell receptor (beta chain) was obtained from a study of T-cell memory formation after mild COVID-19. About this clonotype itself: Its antigen is currently unknown.

Each CDR3 protein gets one entry after TCRdb re-called the 5' RACE reads with MiXCR. In the table there are 530,000 or so distinct CDR3 sequences, approximately 15% of which are singletons. The study's findings and limits: Day 15 to 85 contracting clones showed balanced CD4/CD8; day 15 to 37 expanders favored CD4+.

With 5 bases clipped from V and 5 bases from J, the junction kept 3 bases outside the gene matches. Looked up from germline, CDR1 is SGHRS and CDR2 is YFSETQ. This CDR3 spans 12 amino acids. Sequencing was done on a sample of PBMCs or a T cell subset sorted from them (not recorded which). V gene TRBV5-1 combines with J gene TRBJ1-2, with 7 bases aligning to TRBD1. The receptor was isolated from an adult woman who had mild COVID-19 (a few samples of this study predate the infection). Cell type and time point are not known. The CDR3 DNA follows: TGCGCCAGCAGGACAGGGCCGTATGGCTACACCTTC. Its protein is CASRTGPYGYTF. Supplemented by reference TRBV5-1 and TRBJ1-2, the full variable domain reads KAGVTQTPRYLIKTRGQQVTLSCSPISGHRSVSWYQQTPGQGLQFLFEYFSETQRNKGNFPGRFSGRQFSNSRSEMNVSTLELGDSALYLCASRTGPYGYTFGSGTRLTVV.